This is a list of T cell receptor beta chains from one sample in a study of cytomegalovirus exposure and HLA in healthy donors. This table comes from immunoSEQ multiplex PCR, and its TCRdb copy is limited to in-frame clones, with some not included. This table has about 150,000 clones, 75% to 80% appearing once. Input material: PBMCs. The receptors were sampled from a male donor in good health and CMV-seronegative. The CDR3 runs from the conserved cysteine through the conserved F or W. A D gene is named only where the DNA matches it firmly. A row's size may be missing; if present it is once, few, many or a size class.

v_gene	abundance	j_gene	d_gene	CDR3nt	CDR3aa
TRBV7-3	-	TRBJ1-2	TRBD1	TGTGCCAGCAGCCCGAAGTTGGGACAGGGGATGGATGGCTACACCTTC	CASSPKLGQGMDGYTF
TRBV18	once	TRBJ1-4	TRBD1	TGTGCCAGCTCACCACAACAGGGGGATGAAAAACTGTTTTTT	CASSPQQGDEKLFF
TRBV25-1	-	TRBJ1-5	TRBD1	TGTGCCAGCAGCCCGGGACAGGGGATTCGTCAGCCCCAGCATTTT	CASSPGQGIRQPQHF
TRBV30	-	TRBJ1-6	-	TGTGCCTGGAGTGTGGTGGCCTTTAATTCACCCCTCCACTTT	CAWSVVAFNSPLHF
TRBV15	-	TRBJ1-5	-	TGTGCCACCAGCAGAGAGCGGTTACGGGGGGGCCGAAATCAGCCCCAGCATTTT	CATSRERLRGGRNQPQHF
TRBV27	-	TRBJ2-1	TRBD2	TGTGCCAGCAGTCCCCTAGCGGAGAGCTCCTACAATGAGCAGTTCTTC	CASSPLAESSYNEQFF
TRBV9	-	TRBJ2-1	TRBD2	TGTGCCAGCAGCGTAGAAAGCGGGGGCCGTTACAATGAGCAGTTCTTC	CASSVESGGRYNEQFF
TRBV5-1	-	TRBJ2-1	TRBD2	TGCGCCAGCAGATCCGGGACTAGCGGGACCTACCGCGGGGGTGAGCAGTTCTTC	CASRSGTSGTYRGGEQFF
TRBV2	-	TRBJ2-1	TRBD1	TGTGCCAGCAATGGACAGGGCTACAATGAGCAGTTCTTC	CASNGQGYNEQFF
TRBV4-3	-	TRBJ1-3	-	TGCGCCAGCAGCCAAGGGGCGGACTTCTCTGGAAACACCATATATTTT	CASSQGADFSGNTIYF
TRBV25-1	-	TRBJ1-2	TRBD1	TGTGCCACCCGGGACAGCGGGCGGGATGGCTACACCTTC	CATRDSGRDGYTF
TRBV19	-	TRBJ2-7	TRBD2	TGTGCCAGCCGGGCTAGCGGGAGTATCGAGCAGTACTTC	CASRASGSIEQYF
TRBV18	-	TRBJ1-3	TRBD1	TGTGCCAGCTCACCAGAGGACAGGGCGTTCAGAAACACCATATATTTT	CASSPEDRAFRNTIYF
TRBV9	-	TRBJ1-6	-	TGTGCCAGCAGCGTAGCGGACAGCCCCTATAATTCACCCCTCCACTTT	CASSVADSPYNSPLHF
TRBV6-5	once	TRBJ2-1	TRBD2	TGTGCCAGCCGGGGGGGGGTTTATGACAATGAGCAGTTCTTC	CASRGGVYDNEQFF
TRBV5-1	-	TRBJ2-7	-	TGCGCCAGCAGCCGACCGGGCTCCTACGAGCAGTACTTC	CASSRPGSYEQYF
TRBV14	-	TRBJ2-1	-	TGTGCCAGCAGCCAAGCTCGGGTGAGCTCCTACAATGAGCAGTTCTTC	CASSQARVSSYNEQFF
TRBV10-3	-	TRBJ2-3	TRBD2	TGTGCCTCCCGACTAGCGGGGGGGCAGGGCACAGATACGCAGTATTTT	CASRLAGGQGTDTQYF
TRBV30	-	TRBJ1-2	-	TGTGCCTGGAGTTCCCTCAGCTATGGCTACACCTTC	CAWSSLSYGYTF
TRBV19	-	TRBJ1-5	TRBD1	TGTGCCAGTAGTCCCGAACAGGGGTGGCAGCCCCAGCATTTT	CASSPEQGWQPQHF
TRBV7-2	-	TRBJ2-6	TRBD1	TGTGCCAGCAGCTTAAATCCGGGACAGAGCTCTGGGGCCAACGTCCTGACTTTC	CASSLNPGQSSGANVLTF
TRBV4-1	-	TRBJ2-7	TRBD2	TGCGCCAGCAGCCAAGCTAGCGGGAGGGCCCACGAGCAGTACTTC	CASSQASGRAHEQYF
TRBV6-6	-	TRBJ2-2	-	TGTGCCAGCAGTTACTCGCGATATACGAACACCGGGGAGCTGTTTTTT	CASSYSRYTNTGELFF
TRBV19	few	TRBJ1-5	-	TGTGCCAGTAGTTACTCGGAGGAGCTTTTTCAGCCCCAGCATTTT	CASSYSEELFQPQHF